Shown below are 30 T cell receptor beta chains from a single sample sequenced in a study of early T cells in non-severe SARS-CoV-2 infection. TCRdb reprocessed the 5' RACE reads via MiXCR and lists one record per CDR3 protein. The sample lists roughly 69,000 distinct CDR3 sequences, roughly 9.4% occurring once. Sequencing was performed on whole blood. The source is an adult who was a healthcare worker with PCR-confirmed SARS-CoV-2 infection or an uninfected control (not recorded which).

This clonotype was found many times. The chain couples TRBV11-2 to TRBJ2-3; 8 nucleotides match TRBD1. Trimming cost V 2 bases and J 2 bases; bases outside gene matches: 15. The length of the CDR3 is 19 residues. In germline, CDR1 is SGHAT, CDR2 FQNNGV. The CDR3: CASSLNGQGGLFTTDTQYF. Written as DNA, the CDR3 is TGTGCCAGCAGCTTAAACGGACAGGGAGGCCTCTTCACCACAGATACGCAGTATTTT.

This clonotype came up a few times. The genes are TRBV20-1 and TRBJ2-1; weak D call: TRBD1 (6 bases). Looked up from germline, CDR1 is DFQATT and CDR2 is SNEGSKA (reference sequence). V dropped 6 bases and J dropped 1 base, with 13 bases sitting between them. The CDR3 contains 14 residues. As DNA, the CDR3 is TGCAGTGCGGAAAACAGGGAGTCCTACAATGAGCAGTTCTTC. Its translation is CSAENRESYNEQFF.

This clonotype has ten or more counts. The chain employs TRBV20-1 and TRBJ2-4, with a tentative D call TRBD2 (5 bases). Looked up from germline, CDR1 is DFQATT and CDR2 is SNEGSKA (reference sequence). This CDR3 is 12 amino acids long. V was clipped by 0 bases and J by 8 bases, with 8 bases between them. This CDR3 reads CSAREREDIQYF. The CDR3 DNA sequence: TGCAGTGCTAGAGAGAGGGAAGACATTCAGTACTTC.

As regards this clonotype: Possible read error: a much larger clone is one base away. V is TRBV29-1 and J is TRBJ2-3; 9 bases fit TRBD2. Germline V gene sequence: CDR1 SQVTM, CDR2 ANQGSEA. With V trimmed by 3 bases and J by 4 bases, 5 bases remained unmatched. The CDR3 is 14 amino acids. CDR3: CSVESGGRSDTQYF. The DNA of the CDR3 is TGCAGCGTTGAGAGCGGGGGGCGCTCAGATACGCAGTATTTT.

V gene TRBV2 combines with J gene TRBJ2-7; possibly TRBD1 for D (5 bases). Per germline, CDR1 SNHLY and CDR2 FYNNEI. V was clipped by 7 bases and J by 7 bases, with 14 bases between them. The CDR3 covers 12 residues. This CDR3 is CASKAQGGEQYF. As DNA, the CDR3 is TGTGCCAGCAAGGCGCAGGGTGGGGAGCAGTACTTC.

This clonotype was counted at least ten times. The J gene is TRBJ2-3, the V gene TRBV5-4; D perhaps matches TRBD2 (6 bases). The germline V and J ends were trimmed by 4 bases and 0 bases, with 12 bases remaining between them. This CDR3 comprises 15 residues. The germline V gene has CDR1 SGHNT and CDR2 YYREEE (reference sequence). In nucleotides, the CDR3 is TGTGCCAGCAGCCATCGACTAGTGAGCACAGATACGCAGTATTTT. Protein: CASSHRLVSTDTQYF.

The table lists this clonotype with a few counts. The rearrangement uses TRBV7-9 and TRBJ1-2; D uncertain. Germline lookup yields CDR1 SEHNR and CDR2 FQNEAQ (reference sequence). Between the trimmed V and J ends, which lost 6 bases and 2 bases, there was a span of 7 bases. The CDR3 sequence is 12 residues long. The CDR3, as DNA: TGTGCCAGCAGTAATGGGAACTATGGCTACACCTTC. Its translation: CASSNGNYGYTF.

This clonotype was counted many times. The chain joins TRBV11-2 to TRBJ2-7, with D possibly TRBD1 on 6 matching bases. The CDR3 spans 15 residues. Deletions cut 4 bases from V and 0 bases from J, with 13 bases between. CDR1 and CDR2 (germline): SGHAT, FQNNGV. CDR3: CASSYDTGSSYEQYF. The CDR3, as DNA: TGTGCCAGCAGCTACGATACAGGGTCCTCCTACGAGCAGTACTTC.

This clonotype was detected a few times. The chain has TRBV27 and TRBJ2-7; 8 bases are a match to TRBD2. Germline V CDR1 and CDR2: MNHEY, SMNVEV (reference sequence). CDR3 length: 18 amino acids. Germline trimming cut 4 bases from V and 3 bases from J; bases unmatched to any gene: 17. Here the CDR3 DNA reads TGTGCCAGCAGTTCCCGACTAGCGACTAGCCTAAGAAGCTACGAGCAGTACTTC. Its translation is CASSSRLATSLRSYEQYF.

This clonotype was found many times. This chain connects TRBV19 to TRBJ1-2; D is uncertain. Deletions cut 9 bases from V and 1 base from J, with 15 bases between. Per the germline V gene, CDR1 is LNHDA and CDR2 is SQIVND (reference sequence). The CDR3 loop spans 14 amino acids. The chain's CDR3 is CASTLVGVNYGYTF. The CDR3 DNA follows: TGTGCCAGCACTCTCGTGGGCGTTAACTATGGCTACACCTTC.

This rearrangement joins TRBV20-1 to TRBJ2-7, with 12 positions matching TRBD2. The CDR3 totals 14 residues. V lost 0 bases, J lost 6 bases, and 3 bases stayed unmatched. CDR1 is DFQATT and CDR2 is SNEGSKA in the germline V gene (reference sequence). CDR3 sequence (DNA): TGCAGTGCTAGAGATTGGACTAGCGGGGTCGAGCAGTACTTC. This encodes CSARDWTSGVEQYF.

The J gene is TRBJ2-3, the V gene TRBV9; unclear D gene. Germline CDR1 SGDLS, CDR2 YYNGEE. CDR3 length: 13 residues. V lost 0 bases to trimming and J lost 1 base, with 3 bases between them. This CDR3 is CASSVAGTDTQYF. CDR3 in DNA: TGTGCCAGCAGCGTAGCTGGCACAGATACGCAGTATTTT.

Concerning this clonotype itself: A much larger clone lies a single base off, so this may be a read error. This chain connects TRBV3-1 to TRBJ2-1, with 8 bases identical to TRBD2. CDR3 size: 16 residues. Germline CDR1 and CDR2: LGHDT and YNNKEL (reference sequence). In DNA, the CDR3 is TGTGTCAGCAGCCCAACCTCGCGGGGGGCCTACAATGAGCAGTTCTTC. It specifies CVSSPTSRGAYNEQFF.

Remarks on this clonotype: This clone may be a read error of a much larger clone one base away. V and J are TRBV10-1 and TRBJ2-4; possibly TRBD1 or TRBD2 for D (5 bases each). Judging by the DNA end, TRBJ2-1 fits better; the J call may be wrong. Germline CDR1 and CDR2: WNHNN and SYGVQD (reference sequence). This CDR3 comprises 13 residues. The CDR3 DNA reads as TGCGCCAGCAGTACGGGACCCAAAAACATTCAGTTCTTC. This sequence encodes CASSTGPKNIQFF.

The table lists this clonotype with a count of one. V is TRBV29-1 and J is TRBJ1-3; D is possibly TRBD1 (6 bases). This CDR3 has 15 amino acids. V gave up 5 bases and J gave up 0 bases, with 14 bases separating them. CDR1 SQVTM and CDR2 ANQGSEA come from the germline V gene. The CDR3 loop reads CSVSTGHSSGNTIYF. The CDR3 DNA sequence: TGCAGCGTTTCGACAGGTCACAGCTCTGGAAACACCATATATTTT.

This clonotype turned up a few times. The CDR3 spells CASCRGTGNTIYF. CDR3 DNA sequence: TGTGCCAGTTGCAGGGGGACTGGAAACACCATATATTTT. The genes are TRBV12-3 or TRBV12-4 and TRBJ1-3, with 7 nucleotides matching TRBD1. CDR3 length: 13 amino acids. V trimming: 9 bases; J trimming: 2 bases; junction bases outside the gene matches: 4.

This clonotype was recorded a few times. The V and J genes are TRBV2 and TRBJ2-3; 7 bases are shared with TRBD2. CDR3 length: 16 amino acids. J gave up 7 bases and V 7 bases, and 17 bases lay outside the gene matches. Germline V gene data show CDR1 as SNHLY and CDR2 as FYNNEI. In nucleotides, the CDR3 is TGTGCCAGCATCCTCCAGGAAGGGACTATCTCAAATACGCAGTATTTT. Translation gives CASILQEGTISNTQYF.

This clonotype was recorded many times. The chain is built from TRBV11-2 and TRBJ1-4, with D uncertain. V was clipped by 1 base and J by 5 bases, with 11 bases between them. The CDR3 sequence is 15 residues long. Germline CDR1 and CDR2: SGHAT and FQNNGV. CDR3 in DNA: TGTGCCAGCAGCTTAGTTGGCGGCCTCAATGAAAAACTGTTTTTT. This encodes CASSLVGGLNEKLFF.

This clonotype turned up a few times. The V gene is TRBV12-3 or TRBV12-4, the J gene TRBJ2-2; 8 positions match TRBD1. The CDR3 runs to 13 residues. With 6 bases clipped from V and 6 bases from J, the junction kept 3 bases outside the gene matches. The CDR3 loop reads CASSRTGPGELFF. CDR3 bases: TGTGCCAGCAGCCGGACAGGGCCCGGGGAGCTGTTTTTT.

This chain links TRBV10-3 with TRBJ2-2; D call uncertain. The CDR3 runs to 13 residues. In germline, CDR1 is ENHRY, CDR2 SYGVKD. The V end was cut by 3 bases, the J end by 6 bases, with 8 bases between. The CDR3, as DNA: TGTGCCATCAGTGATGGGGTCGCCGGGGAGCTGTTTTTT. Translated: CAISDGVAGELFF.

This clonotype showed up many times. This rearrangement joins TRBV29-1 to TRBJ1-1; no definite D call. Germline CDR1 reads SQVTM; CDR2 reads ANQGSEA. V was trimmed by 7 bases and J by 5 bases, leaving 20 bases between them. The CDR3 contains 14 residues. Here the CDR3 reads CSALEYLLGTEAFF. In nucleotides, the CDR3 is TGCAGCGCGTTGGAATACCTCCTGGGTACTGAAGCTTTCTTT.

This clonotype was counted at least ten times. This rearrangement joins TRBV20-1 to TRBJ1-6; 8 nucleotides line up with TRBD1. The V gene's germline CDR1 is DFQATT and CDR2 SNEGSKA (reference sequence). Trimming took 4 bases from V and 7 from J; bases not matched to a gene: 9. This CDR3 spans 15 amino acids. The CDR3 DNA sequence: TGCAGTGCTACCCAATGGGGACAGGAAAATTCACCCCTCCACTTT. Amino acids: CSATQWGQENSPLHF.

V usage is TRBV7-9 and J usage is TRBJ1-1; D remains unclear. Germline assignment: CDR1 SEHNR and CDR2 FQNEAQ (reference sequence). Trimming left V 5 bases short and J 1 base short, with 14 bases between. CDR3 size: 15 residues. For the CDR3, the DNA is TGTGCCAGCAGCCGTACGGGATCTGGGAACACTGAAGCTTTCTTT. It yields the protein CASSRTGSGNTEAFF.

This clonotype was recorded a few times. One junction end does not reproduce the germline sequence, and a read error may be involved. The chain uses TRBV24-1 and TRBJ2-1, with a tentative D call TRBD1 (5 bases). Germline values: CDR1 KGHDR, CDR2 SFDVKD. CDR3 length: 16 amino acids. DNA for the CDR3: TGTGCCACTAGTGGGGCCGAGACGAGATTGAACAATGAGCAGTTCTTC. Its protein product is CATSGAETRLNNEQFF.

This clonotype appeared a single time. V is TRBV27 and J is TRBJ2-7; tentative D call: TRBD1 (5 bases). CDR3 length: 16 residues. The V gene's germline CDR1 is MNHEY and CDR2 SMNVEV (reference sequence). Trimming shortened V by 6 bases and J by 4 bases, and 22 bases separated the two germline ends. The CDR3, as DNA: TGTGCCAGCAGCGCCCGTATAGGCAGGGCTTCTTACGAGCAGTACTTC. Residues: CASSARIGRASYEQYF.

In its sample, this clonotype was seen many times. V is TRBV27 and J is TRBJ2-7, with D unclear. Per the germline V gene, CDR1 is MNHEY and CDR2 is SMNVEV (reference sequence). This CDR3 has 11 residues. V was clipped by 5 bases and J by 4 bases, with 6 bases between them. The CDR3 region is CASSAGYEQYF. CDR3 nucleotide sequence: TGTGCCAGCAGTGCAGGTTACGAGCAGTACTTC.

In DNA form, the CDR3 reads TGTGCCAGCAGTTTATTGGGTCTAGAGACCCAGTACTTC. It codes for CASSLLGLETQYF. The chain carries TRBV12-3 or TRBV12-4 and TRBJ2-5; D is unclear. V lost 2 bases and J lost 4, with 8 bases in between. This CDR3 has 13 residues.

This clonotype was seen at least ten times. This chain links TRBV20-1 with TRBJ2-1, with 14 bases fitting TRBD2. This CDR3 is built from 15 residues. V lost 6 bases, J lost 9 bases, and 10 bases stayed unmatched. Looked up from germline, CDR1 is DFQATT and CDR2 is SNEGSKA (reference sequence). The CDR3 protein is CSAPSGTSGGSEQFF. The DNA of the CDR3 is TGCAGTGCCCCGTCCGGGACTAGCGGGGGTAGTGAGCAGTTCTTC.

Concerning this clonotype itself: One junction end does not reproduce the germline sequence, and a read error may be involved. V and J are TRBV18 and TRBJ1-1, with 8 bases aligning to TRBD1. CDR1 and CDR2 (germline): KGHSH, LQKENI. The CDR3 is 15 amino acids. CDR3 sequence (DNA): TGTGCCAGCTCACCCACCGGACAGGGAATCACTGAAGTTTTCTTT. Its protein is CASSPTGQGITEVFF.

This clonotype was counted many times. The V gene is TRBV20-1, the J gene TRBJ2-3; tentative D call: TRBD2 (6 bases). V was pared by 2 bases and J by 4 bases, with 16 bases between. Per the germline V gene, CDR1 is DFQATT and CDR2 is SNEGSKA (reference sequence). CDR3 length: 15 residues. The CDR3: CSARKWGVGADTQYF. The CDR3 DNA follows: TGCAGTGCTAGAAAGTGGGGGGTTGGCGCAGATACGCAGTATTTT.